Below are 28 T cell receptor beta chains sequenced from a single sample in a study of blood T cell repertoires in COVID-19 (dated by TCRdb to 2018 to 2021). The protocol used for the library was the immunoSEQ multiplex PCR assay. TCRdb holds this immuneACCESS table with in-frame rearrangements only. Some clones are missing; in checked studies, unresolved V genes explain under half, and the rest has no known cause. The sample records 250,000 to 350,000 clones, more than 75% of which are singletons. The ten largest clones take up 2% to 2.5% of the sample. Sequencing used PBMCs or T cells enriched from blood (not recorded which). Receptors were obtained from a woman aged 60 to 75 in a cohort exposed to, infected with or recovered from COVID-19 (not recorded which).

The V gene is TRBV24-1, the J gene TRBJ2-3; D perhaps matches TRBD2 (6 bases). Trimming shortened V by 7 bases and J by 0 bases, and 10 bases separated the two germline ends. The CDR3 runs to 14 residues. From germline, CDR1 is KGHDR and CDR2 SFDVKD. CDR3 region: CATRGGGSTDTQYF. The CDR3 DNA sequence: TGTGCCACCAGGGGAGGCGGTAGCACAGATACGCAGTATTTT.

This clone was picked up one time. This chain links TRBV28 with TRBJ2-1; unclear D gene. The germline V and J ends were trimmed by 2 bases and 9 bases, with 8 bases remaining between them. This CDR3 spans 12 amino acids. Germline V gene sequence: CDR1 MDHEN, CDR2 SYDVKM. CDR3 coding DNA: TGTGCCAGCAGTTTAATCAGTCTTGAGCAGTTCTTC. This codes for CASSLISLEQFF. The full variable domain, with the rest looked up from reference TRBV28 and TRBJ2-1, is DVKVTQSSRYLVKRTGEKVFLECVQDMDHENMFWYRQDPGLGLRLIYFSYDVKMKEKGDIPEGYSVSREKKERFSLILESASTNQTSMYLCASSLISLEQFFGPGTRLTVL.

CDR3 bases: TGTGCCAGCAGCTCCACAGGGGGCGTCTATGGCTACACCTTC. Its translation: CASSSTGGVYGYTF. This rearrangement joins TRBV11-2 to TRBJ1-2; TRBD1 aligns across 9 bases. Per germline, CDR1 SGHAT and CDR2 FQNNGV. CDR3 length: 14 amino acids. The V gene end was trimmed by 4 bases and the J gene end by 4 bases; junction bases not matched to a gene: 4. Drawing the rest from reference TRBV11-2 and TRBJ1-2, the complete variable domain is EAGVAQSPRYKIIEKRQSVAFWCNPISGHATLYWYQQILGQGPKLLIQFQNNGVVDDSQLPKDRFSAERLKGVDSTLKIQPAKLEDSAVYLCASSSTGGVYGYTFGSGTRLTVV.

The V call is TRBV14, the J call TRBJ2-7, with 9 bases lining up with TRBD2. Germline V gives CDR1 SGHDN, CDR2 FVKESK. Trimming removed 0 bases from V and 4 bases from J; junction bases left unmatched: 10. The CDR3 is 17 amino acids. For the CDR3, the DNA is TGTGCCAGCAGCCAAGATCTTGGCGGGAGGGGTCTATACGAGCAGTACTTC. Translated: CASSQDLGGRGLYEQYF.

This rearrangement joins TRBV7-9 to TRBJ1-3; D is unclear. Germline CDR1 reads SEHNR; CDR2 reads FQNEAQ (reference sequence). Trimming left V 1 base short and J 0 bases short, with 10 bases between. CDR3 length: 16 residues. The CDR3 DNA is TGTGCCAGCAGCTTAGGTGGCCGATACTCTGGAAACACCATATATTTT. This translates into CASSLGGRYSGNTIYF.

The rearrangement uses TRBV6-2 or TRBV6-3 and TRBJ2-7; 7 bases align to TRBD1. Per the germline V gene, CDR1 is MNHEY and CDR2 is SVGEGT. With 0 bases clipped from V and 0 bases from J, the junction kept 2 bases outside the gene matches. The CDR3 runs 15 residues. In nucleotides, the CDR3 is TGTGCCAGCAGTTACTCCCGGGACAGCTCCTACGAGCAGTACTTC. Encoded protein: CASSYSRDSSYEQYF.

This sequence joins TRBV7-2 and TRBJ2-7, with a tentative D call TRBD1 (5 bases). The V gene lost 1 base and the J gene lost 4 bases, with 17 bases spanning the gap. From germline, CDR1 is SGHTA and CDR2 FQGNSA. This CDR3 is built from 16 residues. The CDR3 bases are TGTGCCAGCAGCTTAGGTTCCGCGACAGTTCGGTACGAGCAGTACTTC. As protein: CASSLGSATVRYEQYF.

The rearrangement joins TRBV7-8 to TRBJ1-1; TRBD1 aligns across 7 bases. The germline V gene has CDR1 SGHVS and CDR2 FQNEAQ. The CDR3 has 14 residues. The V and J ends lost 2 bases and 1 base, in that order; junction bases with no gene match: 1. CDR3 sequence (DNA): TGTGCCAGCAGCTTAAGACAGGGGAACACTGAAGCTTTCTTT. Residues: CASSLRQGNTEAFF. Combining the CDR3 with reference TRBV7-8 and TRBJ1-1 gives the whole variable domain GAGVSQSPRYKVAKRGQDVALRCDPISGHVSLFWYQQALGQGPEFLTYFQNEAQLDKSGLPSDRFFAERPEGSVSTLKIQRTQQEDSAVYLCASSLRQGNTEAFFGQGTRLTVV.

The V call is TRBV11-2, the J call TRBJ2-5; possibly TRBD1 for D (6 bases). Trimming took 1 base from V and 0 from J, leaving 9 bases between them. The germline V gene has CDR1 SGHAT and CDR2 FQNNGV. CDR3 length: 15 residues. The CDR3 loop reads CASSLAYRDQETQYF. The CDR3 DNA reads TGTGCCAGCAGCTTAGCGTACAGGGACCAAGAGACCCAGTACTTC.

For the CDR3, the DNA is TGTGCCAGCAGACCCAGGACAGGGTTAAAAACCTTC. Protein: CASRPRTGLKTF. The chain is built from TRBV11-3 and TRBJ1-2; the match to TRBD1 covers 8 bases. Per germline, CDR1 SGHNT and CDR2 YENEEA. V shed 6 bases and J 14 bases; nucleotides not matched to a gene: 11. This CDR3 region has 12 residues.

The rearrangement uses TRBV3-1 (or the pseudogene TRBV3-2) and TRBJ1-6; perhaps TRBD1 as D (6 bases). Germline V lookup: CDR1 LGHDT, CDR2 YNNKEL (reference sequence). CDR3 length: 12 residues. Trimming shortened V by 4 bases and J by 12 bases, and 10 bases separated the two germline ends. CDR3 sequence reads: CASSRDTGPLHF. The CDR3, as DNA: TGTGCCAGCAGCCGGGACACGGGACCCCTCCACTTT.

The CDR3 reads CASNTGGNEQFF. In DNA form, the CDR3 reads TGTGCCAGCAATACGGGGGGGAATGAGCAGTTCTTC. This chain links TRBV27 with TRBJ2-1; 8 bases line up with TRBD2. This CDR3 spans 12 amino acids. The ends lost 7 bases at V and 7 bases at J; junction bases unmatched: 3. CDR1 MNHEY and CDR2 SMNVEV come from the germline V gene (reference sequence).

The V gene is TRBV21-1, the J gene TRBJ2-2; TRBD1 is taken as the D call from the table, unchecked against the DNA. TRBV21-1 is described as a pseudogene. The CDR3 contains 20 residues. The CDR3 reads CASSKAAWGLRLGDTGELFF. Here the CDR3 DNA reads TGTGCCAGCAGCAAAGCCGCCTGGGGCCTCCGATTAGGGGACACCGGGGAGCTGTTTTTT.

The chain employs TRBV18 and TRBJ2-3, with 8 bases lining up with TRBD2. The CDR3 has 14 residues. V lost 6 bases to trimming and J lost 3 bases; unmatched junction nucleotides: 5. Germline CDR1 reads KGHSH; CDR2 reads LQKENI. The CDR3 nucleotides read TGTGCCAGCTCCCCTAGCGGGCGGACAGATACGCAGTATTTT. Amino acids: CASSPSGRTDTQYF.

This chain links TRBV24-1 with TRBJ1-2; D may be TRBD1 (6 bases). Trimming stripped 1 base from V and 4 bases from J, with 15 bases between. Per germline, CDR1 KGHDR and CDR2 SFDVKD. The CDR3 totals 16 residues. The CDR3 DNA reads TGTGCCACCAGTGATTTAGGGGAGACAGGAAGCTATGGCTACACCTTC. It encodes CATSDLGETGSYGYTF.

The chain links TRBV18 to TRBJ2-7, with a tentative D call TRBD2 (5 bases). Germline V gene sequence: CDR1 KGHSH, CDR2 LQKENI. Trimming shortened V by 6 bases and J by 0 bases, and 18 bases separated the two germline ends. The CDR3 consists of 16 residues. The CDR3 region is CASSPKRAGYSYEQYF. The CDR3 region has the DNA TGTGCCAGCTCCCCAAAGAGGGCGGGTTACTCCTACGAGCAGTACTTC.

The chain has TRBV18 and TRBJ2-7; TRBD2 is a possible D gene (5 bases). Germline lookup yields CDR1 KGHSH and CDR2 LQKENI. The V gene lost 0 bases and the J gene lost 2 bases, with 8 bases spanning the gap. The CDR3 is 14 residues long. For the CDR3, the DNA is TGTGCCAGCTCACCACCGGGAGTCCCCTACGAGCAGTACTTC. Amino acid sequence: CASSPPGVPYEQYF.

This clone was observed a handful of times. Other DNA sequences of this sample code for an identical CDR3. The CDR3 sequence is CASSLGREGSPLHF. The CDR3 coding sequence is TGCGCCAGCAGCTTGGGTAGAGAGGGTTCACCCCTCCACTTT. The chain recombines TRBV5-1 with TRBJ1-6, with D unresolved. Looked up from germline, CDR1 is SGHRS and CDR2 is YFSETQ. CDR3 size: 14 residues. V was shortened by 0 bases and J by 9 bases, with 10 bases between the two germline ends.

The genes are TRBV10-1 and TRBJ2-1, with TRBD2 matching over 9 bases. CDR1 and CDR2 from the germline V gene are WNHNN and SYGVQD (reference sequence). The CDR3 has 14 amino acids. After removal of 4 bases from V and 10 bases from J, the junction contained 8 bases not matched to a gene. CDR3 protein: CASSVGSGSLEQFF. CDR3 DNA sequence: TGCGCCAGCAGTGTGGGTAGCGGGAGCCTAGAGCAGTTCTTC.

Ten or more counts support this clone. The genes are TRBV28 and TRBJ1-1, with D perhaps TRBD1 (5 bases). This CDR3 spans 13 amino acids. The germline gives CDR1 MDHEN, CDR2 SYDVKM. V was shortened by 3 bases and J by 5 bases, with 10 bases between the two germline ends. The CDR3 loop is CASSLDTGTEAFF. The CDR3 coding sequence is TGTGCCAGCAGTTTGGACACTGGAACTGAAGCTTTCTTT.

The rearrangement joins TRBV29-1 to TRBJ1-2; a possible D gene is TRBD1 (6 bases). Looked up from germline, CDR1 is SQVTM and CDR2 is ANQGSEA. With 0 bases removed from V and 5 bases from J, the gap between germline ends came to 10 bases. This CDR3 contains 13 residues. CDR3 DNA: TGCAGCGTTGAAGATCTCACAGGGTATGGCTACACCTTC. Translating gives CSVEDLTGYGYTF.

The chain carries TRBV11-3 and TRBJ2-1, with 11 positions matching TRBD2. The junction had 3 bases not matched to a gene; V was cut back by 5 bases and J by 0 bases. The CDR3 spans 16 residues. CDR1 and CDR2 (germline): SGHNT, YENEEA. As DNA, the CDR3 is TGTGCCAGCAGCCTTACTAGCGGGAGCTCCTACAATGAGCAGTTCTTC. Translated, it gives CASSLTSGSSYNEQFF.

This chain connects TRBV7-9 to TRBJ2-3; a possible D gene is TRBD2 (5 bases). The CDR3 extends over 17 amino acids. V shed 5 bases and J shed 1 base, with 19 bases lying between them. From germline, CDR1 is SEHNR and CDR2 FQNEAQ (reference sequence). The CDR3 coding sequence is TGTGCCAGCAGCGGCTTAGAGGGTAGCAGACGCACAGATACGCAGTATTTT. This encodes CASSGLEGSRRTDTQYF.

The chain combines TRBV7-3 with TRBJ2-2; D gene ambiguous. Germline loops: CDR1 SGHTA, CDR2 FQGTGA. The V end lost 5 bases, the J end lost 6 bases, and 13 bases lay between the germline ends. The CDR3 has 14 amino acids. CDR3 coding DNA: TGTGCCAGCAGCCTGACATCAGCCGCCGGGGAGCTGTTTTTT. This codes for CASSLTSAAGELFF.

The gene calls are TRBV3-1 (or the pseudogene TRBV3-2) and TRBJ1-5; D remains ambiguous. V was shortened by 0 bases and J by 5 bases, with 8 bases between the two germline ends. CDR1 and CDR2 (germline): LGHDT, YNNKEL (reference sequence). This CDR3 spans 14 amino acids. DNA of the CDR3: TGTGCCAGCAGCCAAGACAGTTTTTATCAGCCCCAGCATTTT. Translating it yields CASSQDSFYQPQHF.

This chain connects TRBV28 to TRBJ1-3, with 8 bases fitting TRBD1. The length of the CDR3 is 15 residues. Trimming cost V 2 bases and J 4 bases; bases outside gene matches: 4. Germline CDR1 is MDHEN and CDR2 is SYDVKM. CDR3 amino acids: CASSLAGTGGNTIYF. As DNA, the CDR3 is TGTGCCAGCAGTTTAGCCGGGACAGGCGGAAACACCATATATTTT.

This chain connects TRBV9 to TRBJ2-1; TRBD2 agrees at 7 bases. The CDR3 covers 15 residues. The J segment lost 5 bases and the V segment lost 1 base, leaving 6 bases of the junction unmatched. Germline V gene data show CDR1 as SGDLS and CDR2 as YYNGEE. The CDR3 DNA sequence: TGTGCCAGCAGCGTATCCAGCGGGGAAGACAATGAGCAGTTCTTC. It translates to CASSVSSGEDNEQFF.

The chain employs TRBV7-2 and TRBJ2-5, with 11 bases matching TRBD2. In germline, CDR1 is SGHTA, CDR2 FQGNSA. CDR3 length: 16 residues. V trimming: 5 bases; J trimming: 7 bases; junction bases outside the gene matches: 12. CDR3 sequence: CASSGKTSGIVGTQYF. DNA for the CDR3: TGTGCCAGCAGCGGAAAGACTAGCGGGATAGTAGGGACCCAGTACTTC.